These T cell receptor beta chains were read from a single sample in a study of blood T cell repertoires in COVID-19. Repertoires were generated with immunoSEQ multiplex PCR, while TCRdb's copy carries only in-frame clones and drops some. The data hold around 250,000 clones, with about 86% observed a single time. Sequencing input: PBMCs or T cells enriched from blood (not recorded which). The receptors derive from a man aged 30-40 years with acute COVID-19. Both conserved end residues are part of each CDR3. Each record gives: clone size, J gene, D gene, V gene, CDR3 DNA, CDR3 protein. A D gene is named only where the DNA matches it firmly. Expanded clones are given a class, and other clones once, few, many or no size at all.

>.|TRBJ1-6|.|TRBV5-4
TGTGCCAGCACCCGAGGCTCTGGCTATAATTCACCCCTCCACTTT
CASTRGSGYNSPLHF
>.|TRBJ2-6|.|TRBV6-2/TRBV6-3
TGTGCCAGCAGTTACCCTAACCCTGGGGCCAACGTCCTGACTTTC
CASSYPNPGANVLTF
>.|TRBJ1-4|TRBD1|TRBV5-8
TGTGCCAGCAGCTCGCGACAGGGCCCTAATGAAAAACTGTTTTTT
CASSSRQGPNEKLFF
>many|TRBJ1-2|.|TRBV10-3
TGTGCCATCATCCTTCCGGCGGCTAACTATGGCTACACCTTC
CAIILPAANYGYTF
>.|TRBJ1-1|.|TRBV5-1
TGCGCCAGCAGCTTGGTTGGCCTTTCACCTGAAGCTTTCTTT
CASSLVGLSPEAFF
>.|TRBJ2-1|TRBD1|TRBV7-8
TGTGCCAGCAGCGGTCCTTGGACAGGGGGGGGGACTAGGGAATACAATGAGCAGTTCTTC
CASSGPWTGGGTREYNEQFF
>.|TRBJ2-3|TRBD2|TRBV9
TGTGCCAGCAGCGTAGAGGCTAGCGGTCGGGATACGCAGTATTTT
CASSVEASGRDTQYF
>.|TRBJ2-2|.|TRBV9
TGTGCCAGCAGCCCCCAGACTCAAATCACCGGGGAGCTGTTTTTT
CASSPQTQITGELFF
>.|TRBJ2-3|TRBD2|TRBV27
TGTGCCAGTCGACTAGCGGGGACAGATACGCAGTATTTT
CASRLAGTDTQYF
>.|TRBJ1-6|TRBD1|TRBV24-1
TGTGCCACCAGTGATTTGCCTGTAAACCCGGGACAGGAGAATTCACCCCTCCACTTT
CATSDLPVNPGQENSPLHF
>.|TRBJ1-2|.|TRBV28
TGTGCCAGCAGTTTCGAGACCCTTCCTAGGGGCTACACCTTC
CASSFETLPRGYTF
>.|TRBJ2-1|.|TRBV27
TGTGCCAGCAGCCATCTAGTACGCCTAGACAATGAGCAGTTCTTC
CASSHLVRLDNEQFF
>.|TRBJ2-3|TRBD2|TRBV6-4
TGTGCCAGCAGTGACTCCCATTCCGGCGGGGGGCTAGATACGCAGTATTTT
CASSDSHSGGGLDTQYF
>.|TRBJ2-1|TRBD2|TRBV6-2/TRBV6-3
TGTGCCAGCAGTTACTCGGCGACTAGCGGCTCCTACAATGAGCAGTTCTTC
CASSYSATSGSYNEQFF
>.|TRBJ1-2|.|TRBV19
TGTGCCGGCCGGGACAAGAACCACTATGGCTACACCTTC
CAGRDKNHYGYTF
>once|TRBJ1-2|.|TRBV18
TGTGCCAGCTCACCCGGAGGCGGGGGGGCTGGCTACACCTTC
CASSPGGGGAGYTF
>.|TRBJ1-2|.|TRBV4-2
TGTGCCAGCAGCCAAGAGGGCAGGGGAGATGGCTACACCTTC
CASSQEGRGDGYTF
>.|TRBJ2-1|TRBD2|TRBV19
TGTGCCAGTAGTTCCCCGGGGCAGAGTCGTAGCGGGGGACTCTACAATGAGCAGTTCTTC
CASSSPGQSRSGGLYNEQFF
>.|TRBJ1-1|.|TRBV7-2
TGTGCCAGCAGCTTCGCAGGGGCCACTGAAGCTTTCTTT
CASSFAGATEAFF
>.|TRBJ1-2|.|TRBV10-3
TGTGCCATCAGTGGACCCGACGGAGGCTATGGCTACACCTTC
CAISGPDGGYGYTF
>.|TRBJ2-3|TRBD2|TRBV9
TGTGCCAGCAGCCGAGCGGGGGGCCTCAGCACAGATACGCAGTATTTT
CASSRAGGLSTDTQYF
>many|TRBJ1-2|.|TRBV30
TGTGCCTGGAGTTCGGGACTCCTTGGCTACACCTTC
CAWSSGLLGYTF
>few|TRBJ2-3|.|TRBV30
TGTGCCTGGACACCACTAGGGCCCCCAGATACGCAGTATTTT
CAWTPLGPPDTQYF
>once|TRBJ1-2|.|TRBV12-5
TGTGCTAGTGGTTTGATTAACAGGGTTTTGGGCTACACCTTC
CASGLINRVLGYTF